Shown below are 21 T cell receptor beta chains from a single sample sequenced in a study of blood T cell repertoires in COVID-19. Here immunoSEQ multiplex PCR was the method, and the copy in TCRdb shows in-frame clones only, minus some. The sample yields 75,000 to 90,000 clones, 90% seen once. Sequences were obtained from peripheral blood. These receptors came from a man aged 18-30 years with COVID-19, enrolled during active disease.

The chain uses TRBV14 and TRBJ2-7; D is unresolved. The CDR3 sequence is 13 residues long. Germline CDR1 and CDR2: SGHDN and FVKESK. V lost 4 bases, J lost 1 base, and 8 bases lay in between. CDR3 region: CASSPRRSYEQYF. The CDR3 DNA reads as TGTGCCAGCAGCCCGCGTCGGTCCTACGAGCAGTACTTC.

CDR3 in DNA: TGCGCCAGCAGCCAGACTAGCGGGAAAATCTACGAGCAGTACTTC. Translation: CASSQTSGKIYEQYF. This chain joins TRBV4-1 and TRBJ2-7, with 11 bases fitting TRBD2. Germline CDR1 is MGHRA and CDR2 is YSYEKL. The length of the CDR3 is 15 residues. Trimming cost V 3 bases and J 3 bases; bases outside gene matches: 4.

The chain has TRBV19 and TRBJ1-5, with 7 bases identical to TRBD1. V lost 4 bases and J lost 5; bases outside the gene matches: 8. Germline CDR1 LNHDA, CDR2 SQIVND (reference sequence). This CDR3 spans 15 amino acids. The CDR3 nucleotides are TGTGCCAGTAGTACCTACAGGGGCCGCGATCAGCCCCAGCATTTT. Amino acids: CASSTYRGRDQPQHF.

The chain carries TRBV7-6 and TRBJ2-7; the D gene is possibly TRBD2 (6 bases). This CDR3 has 15 residues. Germline-derived CDR1 and CDR2 are SGHVS and FNYEAQ. Trimming pared 1 base from V and 1 base from J, leaving 11 bases between. CDR3 loop: CASSLVGGVSYEQYF. CDR3 in DNA: TGTGCCAGCAGCTTAGTCGGGGGAGTGTCCTACGAGCAGTACTTC.

This clone was recorded once. V usage is TRBV6-1 and J usage is TRBJ2-1; TRBD1 matches 8 bases. CDR3 length: 17 amino acids. V shed 2 bases, J shed 8 bases, and the junction held 14 bases outside the gene matches. Looked up from germline, CDR1 is MNHNS and CDR2 is SASEGT. The CDR3 bases are TGTGCCAGCAGTGAACAGAGGACAGGGATAGGGTTCTATGAGCAGTTCTTC. Translation: CASSEQRTGIGFYEQFF.

The chain uses TRBV5-1 and TRBJ2-1, with a tentative D call TRBD1 (5 bases). V lost 5 bases, J lost 6 bases, and 18 bases lay in between. The germline V gene encodes CDR1 SGHRS and CDR2 YFSETQ. This CDR3 comprises 15 residues. CDR3 region: CASSSHRGFGNEQFF. The CDR3 DNA sequence: TGCGCCAGCAGTTCCCATAGGGGTTTTGGCAATGAGCAGTTCTTC.

This clone was seen a single time. The chain is built from TRBV5-4 and TRBJ2-3, with 9 bases identical to TRBD2. The germline CDR1 and CDR2 sequences are SGHNT and YYREEE (reference sequence). The CDR3 sequence is 14 residues long. The junction had 3 bases not matched to a gene; V was cut back by 2 bases and J by 5 bases. CDR3 in DNA: TGTGCCAGCAGCTTAAAACTAGCGGGAGATACGCAGTATTTT. It specifies CASSLKLAGDTQYF.

The chain joins TRBV7-7 to TRBJ2-2, with D maybe TRBD2 (5 bases). The CDR3 is 15 amino acids. The V and J ends lost 1 base and 5 bases respectively, with 11 bases between them. CDR1 SSHAT and CDR2 FNYEAQ come from the germline V gene (reference sequence). The CDR3 coding sequence is TGTGCCAGCAGCTTAGTGGGCGGGCCTACCGGGGAGCTGTTTTTT. It is translated as CASSLVGGPTGELFF.

The V gene is TRBV6-6, the J gene TRBJ2-5, with 10 bases identical to TRBD2. In germline, CDR1 is MNHNY, CDR2 SVGAGI (reference sequence). V dropped 7 bases and J dropped 4; count of bases not matched to a gene: 6. The CDR3 totals 14 residues. CDR3 sequence reads: CASTRASGRETQYF. DNA of the CDR3: TGTGCCAGCACTAGGGCTAGCGGGAGAGAGACCCAGTACTTC.

The chain recombines TRBV25-1 with TRBJ1-5; tentative D call: TRBD1 (5 bases). CDR1 is MGHDK and CDR2 is SYGVNS in the germline V gene. The CDR3 sequence is 15 residues long. Between the trimmed V and J ends, which lost 3 bases and 6 bases, there was a span of 15 bases. The CDR3 sequence: CASSEGQQWGQPQHF. The CDR3 DNA follows: TGTGCCAGCAGTGAGGGGCAGCAATGGGGTCAGCCCCAGCATTTT. Variable domain in full (rest from reference TRBV25-1 and TRBJ1-5): EADIYQTPRYLVIGTGKKITLECSQTMGHDKMYWYQQDPGMELHLIHYSYGVNSTEKGDLSSESTVSRIRTEHFPLTLESARPSHTSQYLCASSEGQQWGQPQHFGDGTRLSIL.

The V call is TRBV7-2, the J call TRBJ1-5, with 8 bases lining up with TRBD1. This CDR3 is built from 15 residues. Germline trimming cut 4 bases from V and 1 base from J; bases unmatched to any gene: 3. From germline, CDR1 is SGHTA and CDR2 FQGNSA. The CDR3 DNA follows: TGTGCCAGCAGCTCAGGACAGGGAAGCAATCAGCCCCAGCATTTT. Translated: CASSSGQGSNQPQHF.

J is TRBJ2-7 and V is TRBV10-3, with TRBD1 matching 8 bases. The CDR3 extends over 15 amino acids. Germline V CDR1 and CDR2: ENHRY, SYGVKD. V lost 6 bases to trimming and J lost 0 bases; unmatched junction nucleotides: 7. CDR3 region: CAISLRTGSSYEQYF. Here the CDR3 DNA reads TGTGCCATCAGCCTTAGGACAGGGAGCTCCTACGAGCAGTACTTC.

The chain uses TRBV7-9 and TRBJ2-1; 8 bases are a match to TRBD2. The CDR3 is made up of 17 amino acids. V dropped 5 bases and J dropped 4; count of bases not matched to a gene: 13. Per the germline V gene, CDR1 is SEHNR and CDR2 is FQNEAQ (reference sequence). CDR3 DNA: TGTGCCAGCAGCCCCCGACTAGCGCGCCCCGAATACAATGAGCAGTTCTTC. It yields the protein CASSPRLARPEYNEQFF.

The V gene is TRBV9, the J gene TRBJ2-6; D remains unclear. Germline values: CDR1 SGDLS, CDR2 YYNGEE. The V end was cut by 4 bases, the J end by 0 bases, with 11 bases between. The CDR3 has 16 residues. CDR3 in amino acids: CASSPPRGSGANVLTF. The CDR3 DNA is TGTGCCAGCAGCCCCCCTCGCGGCTCTGGGGCCAACGTCCTGACTTTC. Supplemented by reference TRBV9 and TRBJ2-6, the full variable domain reads DSGVTQTPKHLITATGQRVTLRCSPRSGDLSVYWYQQSLDQGLQFLIQYYNGEERAKGNILERFSAQQFPDLHSELNLSSLELGDSALYFCASSPPRGSGANVLTFGAGSRLTVL.

V is TRBV18 and J is TRBJ2-7; 11 bases agree with TRBD2. CDR1 KGHSH and CDR2 LQKENI come from the germline V gene. V was clipped by 3 bases and J by 4 bases; unmatched bases: 8. CDR3 length: 16 residues. DNA of the CDR3: TGTGCCAGCTCACCGGGGGAGGCTAGCGGGAGGTACGAGCAGTACTTC. Its protein product is CASSPGEASGRYEQYF.

The genes are TRBV7-2 and TRBJ1-3; D call uncertain. V lost 1 base to trimming and J lost 4 bases, with 11 bases between them. This CDR3 has 15 residues. The germline gives CDR1 SGHTA, CDR2 FQGNSA. CDR3 in amino acids: CASSLDRVAGNTIYF. The CDR3 DNA reads as TGTGCCAGCAGCTTAGACCGTGTGGCCGGAAACACCATATATTTT.

The gene calls are TRBV5-1 and TRBJ2-7; 9 positions agree with TRBD1. This CDR3 region has 15 residues. The germline CDR1 and CDR2 sequences are SGHRS and YFSETQ. With 2 bases clipped from V and 3 bases from J, the junction kept 6 bases outside the gene matches. The CDR3 DNA sequence: TGCGCCAGCAGCTTACAGGGGGCCACCCTCTACGAGCAGTACTTC. This sequence encodes CASSLQGATLYEQYF.

V is TRBV24-1 and J is TRBJ1-2, with D perhaps matching TRBD1 (5 bases). The length of the CDR3 is 12 residues. V shed 5 bases and J shed 5 bases, with 8 bases lying between them. The germline CDR1 and CDR2 sequences are KGHDR and SFDVKD. CDR3 protein: CATSVSGYGYTF. CDR3 DNA sequence: TGTGCCACCAGTGTCTCAGGGTATGGCTACACCTTC.

This rearrangement joins TRBV5-5 to TRBJ1-5, with D unclear. Germline V gene lookup returns CDR1 SGHKS and CDR2 YYEKEE (reference sequence). The V gene lost 4 bases and the J gene lost 7 bases, with 15 bases spanning the gap. The CDR3 contains 14 residues. CDR3 sequence reads: CASSRVEGGQPQHF. The CDR3 coding sequence is TGTGCCAGCAGCCGAGTAGAGGGCGGCCAGCCCCAGCATTTT.

The V gene is TRBV20-1, the J gene TRBJ2-7; maybe TRBD2 (6 bases). The CDR3 runs to 11 residues. V lost 7 bases and J 3 bases, leaving 10 bases between the germline ends. Germline assignment: CDR1 DFQATT and CDR2 SNEGSKA (reference sequence). CDR3 DNA sequence: TGCAGTGTCGGGAGTATCTACGAGCAGTACTTC. It translates to CSVGSIYEQYF.

The V gene is TRBV5-1, the J gene TRBJ2-6; D gene uncertain. Trimming left V 3 bases short and J 2 bases short, with 6 bases between. The CDR3 totals 14 residues. Germline CDR1 SGHRS, CDR2 YFSETQ. CDR3 in amino acids: CASSSPAGANVLTF. DNA of the CDR3: TGCGCCAGCAGCTCCCCCGCTGGGGCCAACGTCCTGACTTTC.